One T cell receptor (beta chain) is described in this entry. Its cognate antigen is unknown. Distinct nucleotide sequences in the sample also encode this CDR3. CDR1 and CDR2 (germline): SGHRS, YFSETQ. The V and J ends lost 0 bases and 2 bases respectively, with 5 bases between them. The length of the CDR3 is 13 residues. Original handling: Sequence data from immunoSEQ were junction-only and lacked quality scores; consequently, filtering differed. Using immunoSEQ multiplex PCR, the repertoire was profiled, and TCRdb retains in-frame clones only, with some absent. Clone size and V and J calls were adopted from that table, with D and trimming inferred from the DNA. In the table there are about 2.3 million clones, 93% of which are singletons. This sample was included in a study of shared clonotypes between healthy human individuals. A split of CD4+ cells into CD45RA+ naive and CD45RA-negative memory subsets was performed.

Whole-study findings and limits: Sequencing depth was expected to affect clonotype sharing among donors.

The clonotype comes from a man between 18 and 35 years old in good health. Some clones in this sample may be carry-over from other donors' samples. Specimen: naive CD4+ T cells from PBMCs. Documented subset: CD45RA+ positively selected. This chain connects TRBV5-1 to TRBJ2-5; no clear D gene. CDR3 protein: CASSLGGQETQYF. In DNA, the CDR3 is TGCGCCAGCAGCTTGGGGGGACAAGAGACCCAGTACTTC.